This TCR beta chain was recovered during a study of Ad26.COV2.S vaccination and SARS-CoV-2 variants. Study at large: Donor joined the COV1001 Ad26.COV2.S trial arm.

V trimming: 0 bases; J trimming: 2 bases; junction bases outside the gene matches: 5. This CDR3 has 16 residues. CDR1 is SGHRS, CDR2 YFSETQ, per germline. Generated by immunoSEQ multiplex PCR, the TCRdb table keeps only in-frame clones and is missing some. The profile covers around 350,000 clones, with around 83% appearing a single time and around 3% taken by the ten largest. As for treatment: over 15 received Ad26.COV2.S at low or high dose, single or two shots; 5 received placebo; per-sample allocation not given. Following the first vaccine or placebo injection, samples were taken on day 63. Cohort 1b enrolled adults aged 18-55 years in Boston.

The V gene is TRBV5-1, the J gene TRBJ2-5; 9 nucleotides align to TRBD2. This material consisted of peripheral blood, taken in a trial of Ad26.COV2.S vaccine versus placebo. This clonotype was sampled from a person between 18 and 65 years old who received the Ad26.COV2.S COVID-19 vaccine or a placebo. In nucleotides, the CDR3 is TGCGCCAGCAGCTTGGCCGGGACTAGCAGACAAGAGACCCAGTACTTC. It specifies CASSLAGTSRQETQYF.